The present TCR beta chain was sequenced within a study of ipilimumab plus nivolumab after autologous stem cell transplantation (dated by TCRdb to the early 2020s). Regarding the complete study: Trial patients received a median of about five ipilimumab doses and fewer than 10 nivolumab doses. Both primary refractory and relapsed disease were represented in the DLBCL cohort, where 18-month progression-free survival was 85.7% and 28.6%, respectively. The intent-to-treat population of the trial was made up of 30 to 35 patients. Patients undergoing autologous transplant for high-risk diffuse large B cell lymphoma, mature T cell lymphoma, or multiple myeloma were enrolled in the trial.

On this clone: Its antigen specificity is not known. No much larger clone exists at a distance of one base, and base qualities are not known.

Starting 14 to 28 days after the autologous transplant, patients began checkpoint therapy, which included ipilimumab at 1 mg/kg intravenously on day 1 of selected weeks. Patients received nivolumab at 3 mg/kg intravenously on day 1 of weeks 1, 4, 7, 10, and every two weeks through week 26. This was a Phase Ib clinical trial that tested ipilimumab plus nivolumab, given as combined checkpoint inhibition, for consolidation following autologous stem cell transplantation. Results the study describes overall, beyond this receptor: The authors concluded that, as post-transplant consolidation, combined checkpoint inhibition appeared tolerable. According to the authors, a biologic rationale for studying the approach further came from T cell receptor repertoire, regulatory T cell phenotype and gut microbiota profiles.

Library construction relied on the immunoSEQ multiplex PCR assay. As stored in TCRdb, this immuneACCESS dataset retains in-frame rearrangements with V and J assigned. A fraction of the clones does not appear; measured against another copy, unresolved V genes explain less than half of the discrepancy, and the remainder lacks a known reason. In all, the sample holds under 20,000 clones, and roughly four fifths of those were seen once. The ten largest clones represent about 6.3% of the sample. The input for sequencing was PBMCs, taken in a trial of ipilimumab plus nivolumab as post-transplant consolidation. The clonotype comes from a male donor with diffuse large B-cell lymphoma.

The CDR3 region has the sequence CASSSDRDSNQPQHF. The nucleotides read TGTGCCAGCAGCTCAGACAGGGATAGCAATCAGCCCCAGCATTTT. Recombination connected TRBV7-9 to TRBJ1-5; TRBD1 fits 7 bases in the junction. Taken from cysteine to phenylalanine, the CDR3 has 15 residues. Only CDR3 DNA is held: 45 bases, read in frame from base 1. Unmatched junction bases come to 3, with V trimmed by 4 bases and J by 0 bases. In the germline V gene (reference sequence), CDR1 corresponds to SEHNR and CDR2 to FQNEAQ.